This is a list of T cell receptor beta chains from one sample in a study of CD8 T cells in Susac syndrome. Each CDR3 protein is one row after TCRdb ran MiXCR on the immunoSEQ multiplex PCR reads. The data hold some 300,000 distinct CDR3 sequences, with roughly 85% observed a single time. Sequenced sample: CD8+ T cells from PBMCs. These receptor sequences come from a human donor with multiple sclerosis. CDR3s include the opening cysteine and the closing phenylalanine or tryptophan. D genes are given only for firm matches. Expanded clones get a size class; other rows say once, few or many, or leave the size out.

TRBD1	TRBJ2-1	TRBV12-3/TRBV12-4	.	CASSIQGPNEQFF	TGTGCCAGCAGTATACAGGGGCCCAATGAGCAGTTCTTC
.	TRBJ1-2	TRBV5-6	.	CASSSWEESEAYGYTF	TGTGCCAGCAGCTCCTGGGAAGAGTCCGAAGCCTATGGCTACACCTTC
.	TRBJ2-7	TRBV27	.	CASSTHSATYEQYF	TGTGCCAGCAGTACACACAGTGCCACCTACGAGCAGTACTTC
.	TRBJ2-2	TRBV19	.	CASTRHREAGELFF	TGTGCCAGTACCAGACATAGGGAGGCCGGGGAGCTGTTTTTT
TRBD2	TRBJ2-7	TRBV9	.	CASSTSGGNEQYF	TGTGCCAGCAGCACTAGCGGGGGGAACGAGCAGTACTTC
.	TRBJ2-1	TRBV5-6	.	CASSLQLAPYNEQFF	TGTGCCAGCAGCTTACAACTAGCCCCGTACAATGAGCAGTTCTTC
TRBD2	TRBJ2-7	TRBV20-1	.	CSARDPRTSGRGEQYF	TGCAGTGCTAGGGACCCCCGGACTAGCGGGAGAGGGGAGCAGTACTTC
.	TRBJ1-4	TRBV25-1	.	CASSEGFQGREGVELFF	TGTGCCAGCAGTGAGGGGTTCCAGGGCAGGGAGGGCGTAGAACTGTTTTTT
.	TRBJ1-5	TRBV19	.	CASSWGFRGSQPQHF	TGTGCCAGTAGTTGGGGATTTAGGGGTAGTCAGCCCCAGCATTTT
.	TRBJ2-1	TRBV6-2/TRBV6-3	once	CASSYSLEYNEQFF	TGTGCCAGCAGTTACTCACTGGAATACAATGAGCAGTTCTTC
.	TRBJ1-4	TRBV27	.	CASKPRQLLLGFSEKLFF	TGTGCCAGCAAGCCCAGACAGTTACTCTTGGGTTTTAGTGAAAAACTGTTTTTT
.	TRBJ2-5	TRBV27	few	CASSLRREETQYF	TGTGCCAGCAGTTTAAGGCGGGAAGAGACCCAGTACTTC
TRBD1	TRBJ2-1	TRBV6-1	.	CASESLEGARSNEQFF	TGTGCCAGCGAATCCCTAGAGGGGGCGCGAAGCAATGAGCAGTTCTTC
TRBD2	TRBJ2-1	TRBV9	.	CASSEGPSGTYNEQFF	TGTGCCAGCAGCGAGGGCCCTAGCGGAACCTACAATGAGCAGTTCTTC
TRBD1	TRBJ2-5	TRBV9	few	CASSVGQGAQETQYF	TGTGCCAGCAGCGTTGGACAGGGGGCGCAGGAGACCCAGTACTTC
TRBD2	TRBJ2-1	TRBV6-2/TRBV6-3	.	CASSLSGRGVYNEQFF	TGTGCCAGCAGTCTTAGCGGGAGGGGTGTTTACAATGAGCAGTTCTTC
TRBD1	TRBJ1-2	TRBV20-1	.	CSASSGQWYGYTF	TGCAGTGCTAGCTCGGGACAGTGGTATGGCTACACCTTC
.	TRBJ2-1	TRBV2	.	CASSEEGQEQFF	TGTGCCAGCAGTGAAGAGGGGCAGGAGCAGTTCTTC
.	TRBJ1-2	TRBV7-9	.	CASSPGRSNGNYGYTF	TGTGCCAGCAGCCCTGGTCGATCAAACGGGAACTATGGCTACACCTTC
.	TRBJ2-3	TRBV9	.	CASSVDFRDTQYF	TGTGCCAGCAGCGTAGATTTTAGGGATACGCAGTATTTT
TRBD1	TRBJ1-1	TRBV19	.	CASSFDRANTEAFF	TGTGCCAGTAGTTTTGACAGGGCTAACACTGAAGCTTTCTTT
.	TRBJ1-5	TRBV6-4	.	CASIDRGLNQPQHF	TGTGCCAGCATCGATCGGGGACTCAATCAGCCCCAGCATTTT
.	TRBJ2-3	TRBV11-2	.	CASSRLLPSTDTQYF	TGTGCCAGCAGCCGACTACTACCTAGCACAGATACGCAGTATTTT
.	TRBJ2-2	TRBV6-5	.	CASRDSTNTGELFF	TGTGCCAGCAGGGACAGCACGAACACCGGGGAGCTGTTTTTT
.	TRBJ2-7	TRBV3-1	.	CASSQEESYEQYF	TGTGCCAGCAGCCAAGAAGAATCCTACGAGCAGTACTTC
.	TRBJ2-3	TRBV27	.	CASGGSMGRRQYF	TGTGCCAGCGGAGGATCTATGGGACGCCGGCAGTATTTT
.	TRBJ1-1	TRBV13	many	CASSLRGNTEAFF	TGTGCCAGCAGTTTACGGGGGAACACTGAAGCTTTCTTT
.	TRBJ2-1	TRBV6-5	.	CASSRGYEQFF	TGTGCCAGCAGTAGGGGGTATGAGCAGTTCTTC
.	TRBJ2-5	TRBV6-1	few	CASSTGAQETQYF	TGTGCCAGCAGTACGGGAGCTCAAGAGACCCAGTACTTC
.	TRBJ1-6	TRBV27	once	CASGGPAPEDNSPLHF	TGTGCCAGCGGGGGCCCAGCACCCGAAGATAATTCACCCCTCCACTTT
.	TRBJ2-3	TRBV28	.	CASSLGPLRTLLITDTQYF	TGTGCCAGCAGTTTAGGGCCCCTCAGGACACTACTCATCACAGATACGCAGTATTTT
.	TRBJ2-7	TRBV5-8	.	CASSLASKLVYNMEQYF	TGTGCCAGCAGCTTGGCGTCGAAACTGGTTTATAATATGGAGCAGTACTTC
.	TRBJ2-1	TRBV20-1	.	CSAMTGDPYNEQFF	TGCAGTGCTATGACGGGAGACCCCTACAATGAGCAGTTCTTC
TRBD1	TRBJ2-1	TRBV12-3/TRBV12-4	once	CASRDRDRENHEQFF	TGTGCCAGCAGGGACCGGGACAGGGAAAACCATGAGCAGTTCTTC
TRBD1	TRBJ2-7	TRBV28	.	CASSLLGTGAYEQYF	TGTGCCAGCAGTTTACTCGGGACAGGGGCCTACGAGCAGTACTTC
.	TRBJ1-5	TRBV6-6	.	CASSLLEIRGNQPQHF	TGTGCCAGCAGTTTGTTAGAGATTCGGGGGAATCAGCCCCAGCATTTT
TRBD1	TRBJ2-7	TRBV28	.	CASKKGQGYYEQYF	TGTGCCAGCAAAAAGGGACAGGGATACTACGAGCAGTACTTC
TRBD1	TRBJ2-7	TRBV12-3/TRBV12-4	.	CASSTRQGPGQYF	TGTGCCAGCAGTACCAGACAGGGGCCGGGACAGTACTTC
.	TRBJ2-5	TRBV28	.	CASSFYLSLSKAGTQYF	TGTGCCAGCAGTTTTTACCTTTCGCTCTCCAAAGCAGGGACCCAGTACTTC
TRBD1	TRBJ1-2	TRBV27	.	CASSSRQGARNGYTF	TGTGCCAGCAGTAGCAGACAGGGGGCGAGGAATGGCTACACCTTC
.	TRBJ2-1	TRBV15	.	CATSRVNNEQFF	TGTGCCACCAGCAGAGTTAACAATGAGCAGTTCTTC
TRBD1	TRBJ1-2	TRBV20-1	.	CSARGGQGLDGYTF	TGCAGTGCTAGAGGCGGACAGGGTCTCGATGGCTACACCTTC
TRBD2	TRBJ2-2	TRBV13	once	CASSSSWTSALRELFF	TGTGCCAGCAGCTCCTCATGGACTAGCGCGCTAAGGGAGCTGTTTTTT
TRBD2	TRBJ2-3	TRBV12-3/TRBV12-4	.	CASSWTSGRISTDTQYF	TGTGCCAGCAGTTGGACTAGCGGGAGGATCAGCACAGATACGCAGTATTTT
TRBD2	TRBJ2-1	TRBV11-2	few	CASSGAGGPNEQFF	TGTGCCAGCAGCGGGGCGGGAGGGCCCAATGAGCAGTTCTTC
TRBD2	TRBJ2-1	TRBV28	.	CASRGAGGYNEQFF	TGTGCCAGCAGGGGGGCGGGAGGATACAATGAGCAGTTCTTC
.	TRBJ2-1	TRBV24-1	.	CATSDLDWRKQFF	TGTGCCACCAGTGACCTTGACTGGAGGAAGCAGTTCTTC
.	TRBJ1-2	TRBV28	.	CASSFRKAGLTAYGYTF	TGTGCCAGCAGTTTTCGTAAGGCAGGCCTTACGGCCTATGGCTACACCTTC
TRBD2	TRBJ2-7	TRBV6-6	few	CASDPSGDYEQYF	TGTGCCAGCGACCCTAGCGGGGATTACGAGCAGTACTTC
.	TRBJ2-3	TRBV24-1	.	CATSEGWGTDTQYF	TGTGCCACCAGTGAGGGTTGGGGCACAGATACGCAGTATTTT
TRBD1	TRBJ1-3	TRBV9	.	CASSVGGGVGNTIYF	TGTGCCAGCAGCGTAGGAGGGGGCGTTGGAAACACCATATATTTT
TRBD2	TRBJ2-1	TRBV9	many	CASSVGLAEYNEQFF	TGTGCCAGCAGCGTAGGGCTAGCGGAGTACAATGAGCAGTTCTTC
TRBD2	TRBJ2-7	TRBV7-9	.	CASSSAGLGNYEQYF	TGTGCCAGCAGCTCAGCCGGACTAGGGAACTACGAGCAGTACTTC
.	TRBJ2-3	TRBV21-1	.	CANPPSGSSTDTQYF	TGTGCCAACCCACCTAGCGGGAGTAGCACAGATACGCAGTATTTT